One and the same sample provided the 8 T cell receptor beta chains below, sequenced in a study of OX40 agonist ivuxolimab in advanced cancers. Profiling relied on immunoSEQ multiplex PCR, and the TCRdb table lists in-frame clones only, not all of them. Of 50,000 to 55,000 clones listed, 80% to 90% were seen once; the top ten hold under 2%. This material consisted of CD4+ or CD8+ T cells sorted from blood, taken in a trial of the OX40 agonist ivuxolimab. The source is an adult with an advanced solid tumor such as melanoma, head and neck, liver or kidney cancer.

The chain recombines TRBV28 with TRBJ1-5; D gene uncertain. The CDR3 is 13 amino acids. The V end was cut by 2 bases, the J end by 7 bases, with 9 bases between. The germline gives CDR1 MDHEN, CDR2 SYDVKM. CDR3 DNA sequence: TGTGCCAGCAGTTTACTCCCCCCCCAGCCCCAGCATTTT. It yields the protein CASSLLPPQPQHF.

The sample holds a few counts of this clone. The chain employs TRBV5-1 and TRBJ1-2, with TRBD1 identical over 9 bases. Germline CDR1 reads SGHRS; CDR2 reads YFSETQ. The CDR3 runs 14 residues. J was trimmed by 2 bases and V by 3 bases; bases with no gene match: 2. This CDR3 is CASSSGTGNYGYTF. CDR3 nucleotides: TGCGCCAGCAGCTCGGGGACAGGGAACTATGGCTACACCTTC. Variable domain in full (rest from reference TRBV5-1 and TRBJ1-2): KAGVTQTPRYLIKTRGQQVTLSCSPISGHRSVSWYQQTPGQGLQFLFEYFSETQRNKGNFPGRFSGRQFSNSRSEMNVSTLELGDSALYLCASSSGTGNYGYTFGSGTRLTVV.

V usage is TRBV27 and J usage is TRBJ2-1; 8 bases fit TRBD1. The ends lost 5 bases at V and 2 bases at J; junction bases unmatched: 8. The V gene's germline CDR1 is MNHEY and CDR2 SMNVEV (reference sequence). This CDR3 region has 16 residues. CDR3 region: CASSEGQGWPYNEQFF. CDR3 sequence (DNA): TGTGCCAGCAGTGAAGGACAGGGTTGGCCCTACAATGAGCAGTTCTTC.

This clone was seen a single time. The gene calls are TRBV6-1 and TRBJ2-7; maybe TRBD1 (6 bases). CDR1 MNHNS and CDR2 SASEGT come from the germline V gene. V lost 5 bases and J lost 2, with 13 bases in between. The CDR3 runs 14 residues. The CDR3 DNA follows: TGTGCCAGCAGTACCTTGGCAGGGGCCTACGAGCAGTACTTC. This sequence encodes CASSTLAGAYEQYF.

V gene TRBV29-1 combines with J gene TRBJ2-1, with 9 bases lining up with TRBD2. The CDR3 sequence is 13 residues long. Trimming at V came to 4 bases and at J to 7 bases, leaving 5 bases not matched to a gene. CDR1 is SQVTM and CDR2 is ANQGSEA in the germline V gene. The CDR3 region has the DNA TGCAGCGTTGCTCTAGCGGGAAATAATGAGCAGTTCTTC. It codes for CSVALAGNNEQFF.

The J gene is TRBJ2-3, the V gene TRBV2, with 8 bases lining up with TRBD1. The CDR3 runs 16 residues. CDR1 and CDR2 from the germline V gene are SNHLY and FYNNEI. The V segment lost 0 bases and the J segment 2 bases; nucleotides outside the gene matches: 4. CDR3 in DNA: TGTGCCAGCAGTGAAGCTCAGGGGGCTTCCACAGATACGCAGTATTTT. Amino acids: CASSEAQGASTDTQYF.

This chain uses TRBV29-1 with TRBJ2-2, with D perhaps given as TRBD1 or TRBD2 (6 bases each). This CDR3 has 14 amino acids. V gave up 7 bases and J gave up 7 bases, with 19 bases separating them. Germline CDR1 SQVTM, CDR2 ANQGSEA. The CDR3 coding sequence is TGCAGCGCCGGAGGGGGACCTCAGATCGGGGAGCTGTTTTTT. Translation gives CSAGGGPQIGELFF.

This chain uses TRBV6-1 with TRBJ2-7; 7 bases are shared with TRBD1. Germline lookup yields CDR1 MNHNS and CDR2 SASEGT. V shed 8 bases and J 3 bases; nucleotides not matched to a gene: 10. The CDR3 sequence is 14 residues long. The CDR3 bases are TGTGCCAGCTATCACAGGGGAGTAAGCTACGAGCAGTACGTC. It encodes CASYHRGVSYEQYV.